This T cell receptor (beta chain) came from a study of CD8 T cells in Susac syndrome. CDR1 and CDR2 (germline): MNHNS, SASEGT. The V gene end was trimmed by 4 bases and the J gene end by 0 bases; junction bases not matched to a gene: 1. The CDR3 is 16 amino acids. When the RNA was reverse transcribed, random hexamers were used with an input of roughly 0.45 to 1 ug. TCRdb passed the immunoSEQ multiplex PCR reads through MiXCR, listing each CDR3 protein once. This sample has roughly 220,000 distinct CDR3 sequences; about 94% occur once, and the top ten carry under 0.2%. The V and J genes are TRBV6-1 and TRBJ2-3; 13 positions agree with TRBD2. The sequenced material came from CD4+ T cells from PBMCs. The receptor comes from a human donor with Susac syndrome. CDR3 sequence: CASSGLAGGSTDTQYF. CDR3 bases: TGTGCCAGCAGTGGACTAGCGGGGGGAAGCACAGATACGCAGTATTTT.